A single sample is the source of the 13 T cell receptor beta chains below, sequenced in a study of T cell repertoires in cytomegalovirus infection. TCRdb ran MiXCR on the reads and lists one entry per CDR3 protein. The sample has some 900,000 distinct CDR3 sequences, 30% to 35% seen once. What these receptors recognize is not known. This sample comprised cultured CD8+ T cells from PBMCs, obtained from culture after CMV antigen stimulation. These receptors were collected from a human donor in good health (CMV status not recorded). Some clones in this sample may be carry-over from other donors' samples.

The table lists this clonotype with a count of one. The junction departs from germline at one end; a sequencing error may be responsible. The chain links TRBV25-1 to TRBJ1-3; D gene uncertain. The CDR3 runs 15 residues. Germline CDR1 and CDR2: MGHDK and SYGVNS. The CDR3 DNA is TGTGCCAGCAGTGTAGGGTGGAGCTCTGTAAACACCATATATTTT. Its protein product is CASSVGWSSVNTIYF.

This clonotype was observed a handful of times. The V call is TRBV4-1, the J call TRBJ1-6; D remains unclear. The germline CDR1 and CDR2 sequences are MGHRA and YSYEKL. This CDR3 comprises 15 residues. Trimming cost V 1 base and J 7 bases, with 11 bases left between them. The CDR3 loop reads CASSQVRTLNSPLHF. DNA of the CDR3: TGCGCCAGCAGCCAAGTTCGGACCTTAAATTCACCCCTCCACTTT.

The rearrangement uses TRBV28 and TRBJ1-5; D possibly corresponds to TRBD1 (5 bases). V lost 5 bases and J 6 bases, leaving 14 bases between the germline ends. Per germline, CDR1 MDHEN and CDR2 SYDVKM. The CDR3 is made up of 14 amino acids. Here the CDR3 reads CASSDRDQRQPQHF. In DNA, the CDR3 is TGTGCCAGCAGTGACCGGGACCAGCGTCAGCCCCAGCATTTT. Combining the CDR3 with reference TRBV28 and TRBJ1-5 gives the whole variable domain DVKVTQSSRYLVKRTGEKVFLECVQDMDHENMFWYRQDPGLGLRLIYFSYDVKMKEKGDIPEGYSVSREKKERFSLILESASTNQTSMYLCASSDRDQRQPQHFGDGTRLSIL.

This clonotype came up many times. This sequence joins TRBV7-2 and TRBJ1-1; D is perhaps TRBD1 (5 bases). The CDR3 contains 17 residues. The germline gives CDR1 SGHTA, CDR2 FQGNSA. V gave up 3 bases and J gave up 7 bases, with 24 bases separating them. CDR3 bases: TGTGCCAGCAGCTTGGTCTCAGGGAGGGTACAATACGGTGAAGCTTTCTTT. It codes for CASSLVSGRVQYGEAFF.

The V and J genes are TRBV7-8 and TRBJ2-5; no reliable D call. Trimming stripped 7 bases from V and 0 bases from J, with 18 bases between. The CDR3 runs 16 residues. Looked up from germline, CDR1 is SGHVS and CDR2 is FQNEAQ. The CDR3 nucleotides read TGTGCCAGCACCACCCCCGGACGGAGTAACCAAGAGACCCAGTACTTC. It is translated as CASTTPGRSNQETQYF.

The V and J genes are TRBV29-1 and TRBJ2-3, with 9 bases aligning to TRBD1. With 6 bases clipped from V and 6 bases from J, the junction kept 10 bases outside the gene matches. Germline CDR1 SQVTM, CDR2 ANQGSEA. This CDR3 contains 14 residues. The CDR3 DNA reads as TGCAGCGTCCCCGTTGGACAGGGGATCGATACGCAGTATTTT. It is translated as CSVPVGQGIDTQYF.

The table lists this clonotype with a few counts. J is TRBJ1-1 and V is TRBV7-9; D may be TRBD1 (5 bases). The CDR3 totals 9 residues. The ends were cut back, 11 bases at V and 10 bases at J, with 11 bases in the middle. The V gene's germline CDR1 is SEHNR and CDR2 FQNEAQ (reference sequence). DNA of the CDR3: TGTGCCGGGGGACGGGGAGCTTTCTTT. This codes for CAGGRGAFF.

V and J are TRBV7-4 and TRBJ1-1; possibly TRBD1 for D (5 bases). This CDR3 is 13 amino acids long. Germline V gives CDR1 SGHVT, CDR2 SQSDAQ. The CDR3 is CADRGEPNTEAFF. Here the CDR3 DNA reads TGTGCAGACCGGGGGGAACCGAACACTGAAGCTTTCTTT.

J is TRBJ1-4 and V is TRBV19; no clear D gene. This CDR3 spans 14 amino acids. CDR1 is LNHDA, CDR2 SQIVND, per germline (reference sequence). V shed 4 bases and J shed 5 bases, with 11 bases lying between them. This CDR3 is CASSTVSKNEKLFF. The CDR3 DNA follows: TGTGCCAGTAGTACGGTGTCGAAAAATGAAAAACTGTTTTTT.

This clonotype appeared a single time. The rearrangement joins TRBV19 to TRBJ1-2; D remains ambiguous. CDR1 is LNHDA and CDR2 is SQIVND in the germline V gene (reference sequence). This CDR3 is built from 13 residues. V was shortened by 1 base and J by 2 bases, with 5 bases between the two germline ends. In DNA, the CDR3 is TGTGCCAGTAGTATAGGATTGAACTATGGCTACACCTTC. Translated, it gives CASSIGLNYGYTF.

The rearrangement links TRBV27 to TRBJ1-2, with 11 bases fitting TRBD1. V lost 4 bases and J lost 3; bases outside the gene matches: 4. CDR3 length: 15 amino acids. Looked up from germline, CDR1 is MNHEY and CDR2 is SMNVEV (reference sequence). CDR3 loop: CASSWGQGGYYGYTF. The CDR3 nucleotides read TGTGCCAGCAGTTGGGGACAGGGGGGCTACTATGGCTACACCTTC.

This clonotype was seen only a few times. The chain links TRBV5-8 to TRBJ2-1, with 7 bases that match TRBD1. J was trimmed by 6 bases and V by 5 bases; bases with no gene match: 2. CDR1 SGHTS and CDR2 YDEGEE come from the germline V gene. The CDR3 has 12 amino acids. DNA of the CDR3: TGTGCCAGCAGGACAGGGAGCAATGAGCAGTTCTTC. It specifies CASRTGSNEQFF.

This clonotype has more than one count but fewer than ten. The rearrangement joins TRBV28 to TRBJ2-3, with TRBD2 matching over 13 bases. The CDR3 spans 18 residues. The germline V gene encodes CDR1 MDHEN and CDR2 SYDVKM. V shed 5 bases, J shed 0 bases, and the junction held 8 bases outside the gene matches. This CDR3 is CASSQTSGGAASTDTQYF. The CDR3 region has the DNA TGTGCCAGCAGTCAAACTAGCGGGGGGGCCGCTAGCACAGATACGCAGTATTTT.